The sequence of this T cell receptor (beta chain) was determined in a study of blood T cell repertoires in COVID-19. The germline CDR1 and CDR2 sequences are SQVTM and ANQGSEA. Trimming pared 7 bases from V and 5 bases from J, leaving 17 bases between. CDR3 length: 13 residues. TCRdb's table, derived via immunoSEQ multiplex PCR, lists solely in-frame clones and lacks some. The profile shows tens of thousands of clones, over 65% of them singletons. The J gene is TRBJ1-1, the V gene TRBV29-1, with D possibly matching TRBD1 (6 bases). The sequenced sample consisted of peripheral blood. The receptor's source is a woman aged 70-85 years with acute or convalescent COVID-19. CDR3 bases: TGCAGCGCCCAAGGAGGGGGGGGGACTGAAGCTTTCTTT. Its protein product is CSAQGGGGTEAFF.